Reported below is one T cell receptor beta chain. The data stem from a study of cytomegalovirus exposure and HLA in healthy donors. Germline CDR1 is SGHKS and CDR2 is YYEKEE (reference sequence). The CDR3 spans 15 residues. Deletions cut 2 bases from V and 2 bases from J, with 14 bases between. Vbeta (60) and Jbeta (13) primers were used in the PCR. The data were produced by immunoSEQ multiplex PCR, yet TCRdb's version contains in-frame clones alone and is incomplete. Of over 150,000 clones in the sample, about 82% were seen once. The chain joins TRBV5-5 to TRBJ2-7, with D maybe TRBD2 (5 bases). Sequenced sample: PBMCs. This clonotype was sampled from a woman aged 30 to 39 in good health and CMV-seropositive. CDR3 nucleotide sequence: TGTGCCAGCAGCTTACTTGCGGCCGGGGCCTACGAGCAGTACTTC. Its translation: CASSLLAAGAYEQYF.